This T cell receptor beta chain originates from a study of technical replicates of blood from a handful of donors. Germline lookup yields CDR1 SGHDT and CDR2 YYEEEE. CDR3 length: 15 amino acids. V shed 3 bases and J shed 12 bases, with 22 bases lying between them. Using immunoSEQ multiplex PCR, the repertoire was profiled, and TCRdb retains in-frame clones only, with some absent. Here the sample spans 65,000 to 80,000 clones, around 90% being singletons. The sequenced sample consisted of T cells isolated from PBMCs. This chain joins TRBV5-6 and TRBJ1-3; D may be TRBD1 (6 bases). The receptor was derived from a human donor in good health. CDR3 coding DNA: TGTGCCAGCAGCTCACCGATGACAGGTCCGGTAGGCATATATTTT. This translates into CASSSPMTGPVGIYF.